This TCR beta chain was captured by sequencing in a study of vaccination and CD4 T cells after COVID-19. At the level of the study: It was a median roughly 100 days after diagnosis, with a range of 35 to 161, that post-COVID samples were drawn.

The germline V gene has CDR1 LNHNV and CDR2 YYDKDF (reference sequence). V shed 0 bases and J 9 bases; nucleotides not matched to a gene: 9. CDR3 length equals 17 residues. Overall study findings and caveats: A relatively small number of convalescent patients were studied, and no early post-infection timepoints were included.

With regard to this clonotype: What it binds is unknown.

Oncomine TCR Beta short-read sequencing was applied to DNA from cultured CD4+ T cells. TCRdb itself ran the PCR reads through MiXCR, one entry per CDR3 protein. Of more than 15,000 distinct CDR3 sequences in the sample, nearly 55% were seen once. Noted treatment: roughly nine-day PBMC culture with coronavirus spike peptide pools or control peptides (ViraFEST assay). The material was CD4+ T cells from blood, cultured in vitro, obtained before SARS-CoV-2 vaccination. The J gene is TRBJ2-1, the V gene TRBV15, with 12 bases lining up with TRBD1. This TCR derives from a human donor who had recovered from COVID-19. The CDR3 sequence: CATSRDRLGQGASEQFF. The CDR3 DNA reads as TGTGCCACCAGCAGAGATCGGTTGGGACAGGGGGCAAGTGAGCAGTTCTTC.